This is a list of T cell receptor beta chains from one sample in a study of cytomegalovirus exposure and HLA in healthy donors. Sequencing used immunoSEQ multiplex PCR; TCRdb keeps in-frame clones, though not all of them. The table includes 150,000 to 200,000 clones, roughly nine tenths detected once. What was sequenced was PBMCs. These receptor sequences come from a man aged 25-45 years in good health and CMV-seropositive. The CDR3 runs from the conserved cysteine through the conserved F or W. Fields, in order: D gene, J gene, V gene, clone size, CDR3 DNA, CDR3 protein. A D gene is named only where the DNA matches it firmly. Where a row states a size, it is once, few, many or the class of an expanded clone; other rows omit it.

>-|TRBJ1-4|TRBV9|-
TGTGCCAGCAGCAGGTCCAAGGGAACCGCTAATGAAAAACTGTTTTTT
CASSRSKGTANEKLFF
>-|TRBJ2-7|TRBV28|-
TGTGCCAGTCCTCACGGGGGCGAGCAGTACTTC
CASPHGGEQYF
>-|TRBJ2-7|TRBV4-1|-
TGCGCCAGCAGCCAAGTGAGGGAACAGGGCACCTACGAGCAGTACTTC
CASSQVREQGTYEQYF
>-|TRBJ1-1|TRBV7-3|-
TGTGCCAGCAGCCTATACACAAGGAACACTGAAGCTTTCTTT
CASSLYTRNTEAFF
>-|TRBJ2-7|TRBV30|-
TGTGCCTGGAGTGCAGGGCCCTCCTACGAGCAGTACTTC
CAWSAGPSYEQYF
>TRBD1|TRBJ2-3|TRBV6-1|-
TGTGCCAGCCTAACAGGGGCCAGCACAGATACGCAGTATTTT
CASLTGASTDTQYF
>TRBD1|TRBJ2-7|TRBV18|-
TGTGCCAGCTCACCCGTCAGGACAGGAGGAGTCTACGAGCAGTACTTC
CASSPVRTGGVYEQYF
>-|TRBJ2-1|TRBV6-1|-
TGTGCCAGCAGTGATAACAGGGTTCTCTCCTACAATGAGCAGTTCTTC
CASSDNRVLSYNEQFF
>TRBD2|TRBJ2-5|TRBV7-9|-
TGTGCCAGCAGCTTAATTAGCGGGGAACGTCCAGAGACCCAGTACTTC
CASSLISGERPETQYF
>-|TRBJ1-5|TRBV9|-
TGTGCCAGCAGCCAATGGGACCCAGGCAATCAGCCCCAGCATTTT
CASSQWDPGNQPQHF
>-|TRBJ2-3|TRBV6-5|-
TGTGCCAGCAGTTACTCAGGCGCAGGGGTCGGAGATACGCAGTATTTT
CASSYSGAGVGDTQYF
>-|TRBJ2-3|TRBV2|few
TGTGCCAGCTCCCAGGACAGTCTAGAGGGAGATACGCAGTATTTT
CASSQDSLEGDTQYF
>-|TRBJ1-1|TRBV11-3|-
TGTGCCAGCAGCCCCCTAAGGGCGAACACTGAAGCTTTCTTT
CASSPLRANTEAFF
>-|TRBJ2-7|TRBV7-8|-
TGTGCCAGCAGCTTGGACCTCAAGGAGCAGTACTTC
CASSLDLKEQYF
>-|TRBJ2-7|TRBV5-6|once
TGTGCCAGCAGCTTGGACAGGCAGTCCTACGAGCAGTACTTC
CASSLDRQSYEQYF
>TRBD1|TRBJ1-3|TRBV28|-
TGTGCCAGCAGTTTCGGCAGGGGGCGCTTACGGGGAAACACCATATATTTT
CASSFGRGRLRGNTIYF
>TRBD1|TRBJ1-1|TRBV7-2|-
TGTGCCAGCAGCCCTCGATGGACAGGGGTGAACACTGAAGCTTTCTTT
CASSPRWTGVNTEAFF
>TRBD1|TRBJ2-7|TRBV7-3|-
TGTGCCAGCAGCTTAGGGACAGGGGGCGACGACGAGCAGTACTTC
CASSLGTGGDDEQYF
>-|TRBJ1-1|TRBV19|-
TGTGCCAGTAGTATAGACCCACACGGGCGGACTGAAGCTTTCTTT
CASSIDPHGRTEAFF
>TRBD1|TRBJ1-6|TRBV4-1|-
TGCGCCAGCAGCCAAGATCCAGGCCGGGACAGGGTAAATTCACCCCTCCACTTT
CASSQDPGRDRVNSPLHF
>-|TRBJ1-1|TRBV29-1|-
TGCAGCGTTGAAGAATCCGGGGGCCTTGAAGCTTTCTTT
CSVEESGGLEAFF
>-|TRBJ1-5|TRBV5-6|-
TGTGCCAGCAGCTTCGTGGGGGAGCGTCAGCCCCAGCATTTT
CASSFVGERQPQHF
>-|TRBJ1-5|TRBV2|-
TGTGCCAGCAGGTATAGCAATCAACCCCAGCATTTT
CASRYSNQPQHF
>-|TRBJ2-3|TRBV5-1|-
TGCGCCAGCAGCTTGTCCTTCAGAGATACGCAGTATTTT
CASSLSFRDTQYF